This entry lists 8 T cell receptor beta chains sequenced from one sample in a study of blood T cells in healthy people across ages. Next came a second PCR, run for about 6 to 11 cycles, which used a sample-barcoded 5' primer along with a J-beta primer mix. MiXCR, run by TCRdb on the 5' RACE reads, gives a single entry per CDR3 protein. The table includes hundreds of thousands of distinct CDR3 sequences, 22% detected once. The material sequenced was blood. The receptors come from a man aged 65 to 79 in good health.

This clonotype was counted between two and nine times. The rearrangement links TRBV7-7 to TRBJ2-3; either TRBD1 or TRBD2 may supply D (5 bases each). There are 16 residues in the CDR3. Trimming cost V 2 bases and J 2 bases, with 14 bases left between them. Germline V lookup: CDR1 SSHAT, CDR2 FNYEAQ (reference sequence). The CDR3: CASSLRVGDLTDTQYF. CDR3 nucleotide sequence: TGTGCCAGCAGCTTACGGGTGGGGGACCTCACAGATACGCAGTATTTT.

The chain joins TRBV3-1 to TRBJ2-5; D unresolved. The V and J ends lost 3 bases and 5 bases respectively, with 13 bases between them. Germline V gene sequence: CDR1 LGHDT, CDR2 YNNKEL (reference sequence). The CDR3 loop spans 14 amino acids. The CDR3 nucleotides read TGTGCCAGCAGCCACCCGGGTACGACGGAGACCCAGTACTTC. This gives the protein CASSHPGTTETQYF.

This clonotype appeared many times. The chain recombines TRBV12-3 or TRBV12-4 with TRBJ2-7; 7 positions match TRBD1. This CDR3 has 14 residues. J lost 0 bases, V lost 7 bases, and 6 bases had no gene match. CDR3 protein: CASTEQGLSYEQYF. The CDR3 DNA sequence: TGTGCCAGCACCGAACAGGGGCTCTCCTACGAGCAGTACTTC.

This clonotype has just a few counts. The chain uses TRBV25-1 and TRBJ1-1; 10 bases are shared with TRBD1. The CDR3 runs 16 residues. Germline CDR1 and CDR2: MGHDK and SYGVNS. After removal of 5 bases from V and 0 bases from J, the junction contained 6 bases not matched to a gene. CDR3 DNA: TGTGCCAGCAGTTCCGACAGGGGGCTGGTGAACACTGAAGCTTTCTTT. Its translation is CASSSDRGLVNTEAFF.

This chain uses TRBV12-3 or TRBV12-4 with TRBJ1-6, with D unclear. The CDR3 has 13 amino acids. Trimming left V 1 base short and J 7 bases short, with 5 bases between. The CDR3 nucleotides read TGTGCCAGCAGTTTAGAGGAGAATTCACCCCTCCACTTT. It is translated as CASSLEENSPLHF.

The chain employs TRBV28 and TRBJ1-1, with D unresolved. Germline V gives CDR1 MDHEN, CDR2 SYDVKM. Trimming removed 1 base from V and 4 bases from J, with 4 bases in between. This CDR3 has 12 residues. CDR3 region: CASSLFATEAFF. CDR3 coding DNA: TGTGCCAGCAGTTTATTCGCCACTGAAGCTTTCTTT. The variable domain in full, completed from reference TRBV28 and TRBJ1-1, reads DVKVTQSSRYLVKRTGEKVFLECVQDMDHENMFWYRQDPGLGLRLIYFSYDVKMKEKGDIPEGYSVSREKKERFSLILESASTNQTSMYLCASSLFATEAFFGQGTRLTVV.

The chain is built from TRBV6-2 or TRBV6-3 and TRBJ2-1, with a weak D call TRBD1 (5 bases). With the DNA end fitting TRBJ2-7 better, the J assignment may be wrong. Germline CDR1 reads MNHEY; CDR2 reads SVGEGT. The CDR3 spans 14 residues. The CDR3 spells CASSDFRGGAEQYV. The DNA of the CDR3 is TGTGCCAGCAGTGACTTTAGAGGTGGGGCCGAGCAGTACGTC.

Comments on this clonotype: The junction shows a germline mismatch at one end, possibly a read error. The chain is built from TRBV9 and TRBJ2-1, with 10 bases matching TRBD2. The CDR3 has 16 residues. In germline, CDR1 is SGDLS, CDR2 YYNGEE. The CDR3 DNA reads TGTGCCAGCGGCGTGAAAGGGACTAGCGTCTACAATGAGCAGTTCTTC. It is translated as CASGVKGTSVYNEQFF.